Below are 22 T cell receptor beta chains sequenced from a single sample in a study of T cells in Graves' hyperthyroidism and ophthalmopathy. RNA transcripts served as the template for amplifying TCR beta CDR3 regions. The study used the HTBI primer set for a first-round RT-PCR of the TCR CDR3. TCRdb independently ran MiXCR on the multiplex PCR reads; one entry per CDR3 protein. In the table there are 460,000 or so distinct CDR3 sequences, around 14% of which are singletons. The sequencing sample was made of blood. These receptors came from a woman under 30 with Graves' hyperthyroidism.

The CDR3 region has the DNA TGTGCCAGCAGCCAAGATCTAGCGGGAGGGCCGGGATTTAGGGGTGAGCAGTTCTTC. This sequence encodes CASSQDLAGGPGFRGEQFF. J is TRBJ2-1 and V is TRBV14; 12 nucleotides agree with TRBD2. In germline, CDR1 is SGHDN, CDR2 FVKESK. J gave up 9 bases and V 0 bases, and 15 bases lay outside the gene matches. The CDR3 is made up of 19 amino acids.

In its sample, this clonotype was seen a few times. CDR3 DNA: TGTGCCAGCAGCTTAGAGATTGGTGGAAACACCATATATTTT. This sequence encodes CASSLEIGGNTIYF. The genes are TRBV7-2 and TRBJ1-3, with D hard to call. The V end was cut by 1 base, the J end by 3 bases, with 7 bases between. CDR3 length: 14 amino acids. Looked up from germline, CDR1 is SGHTA and CDR2 is FQGNSA.

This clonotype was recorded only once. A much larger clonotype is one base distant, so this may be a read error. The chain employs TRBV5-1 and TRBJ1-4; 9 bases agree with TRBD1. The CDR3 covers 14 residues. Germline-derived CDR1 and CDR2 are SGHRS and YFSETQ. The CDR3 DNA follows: TGCGCCGGCAGCGCGGACAGGGGTGGTGAAAAACTGTTTTTT. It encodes CAGSADRGGEKLFF. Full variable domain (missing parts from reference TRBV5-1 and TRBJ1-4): KAGVTQTPRYLIKTRGQQVTLSCSPISGHRSVSWYQQTPGQGLQFLFEYFSETQRNKGNFPGRFSGRQFSNSRSEMNVSTLELGDSALYLCAGSADRGGEKLFFGSGTQLSVL.

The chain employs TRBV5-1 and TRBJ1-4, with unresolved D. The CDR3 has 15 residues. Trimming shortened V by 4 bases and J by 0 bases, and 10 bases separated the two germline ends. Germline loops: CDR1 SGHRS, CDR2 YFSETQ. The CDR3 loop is CASSRTQSTNEKLFF. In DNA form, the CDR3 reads TGCGCCAGCAGCCGAACTCAGTCAACTAATGAAAAACTGTTTTTT.

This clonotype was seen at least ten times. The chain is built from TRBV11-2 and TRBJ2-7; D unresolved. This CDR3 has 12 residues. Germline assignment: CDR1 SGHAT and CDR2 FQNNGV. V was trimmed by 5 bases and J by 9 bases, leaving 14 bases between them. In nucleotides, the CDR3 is TGTGCCAGCAGCCCCCTGAGCCGCGCGCAGTACTTC. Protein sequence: CASSPLSRAQYF.

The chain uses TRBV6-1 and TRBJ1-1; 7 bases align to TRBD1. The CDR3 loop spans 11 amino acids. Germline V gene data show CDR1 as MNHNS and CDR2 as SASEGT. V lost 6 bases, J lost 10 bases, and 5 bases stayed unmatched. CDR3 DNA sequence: TGTGCCAGCAGGACCCGGGACAGAGCTTTCTTT. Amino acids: CASRTRDRAFF.

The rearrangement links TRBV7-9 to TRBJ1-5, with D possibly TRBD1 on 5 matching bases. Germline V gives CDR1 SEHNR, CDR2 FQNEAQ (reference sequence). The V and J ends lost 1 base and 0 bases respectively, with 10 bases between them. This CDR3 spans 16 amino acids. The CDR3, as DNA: TGTGCCAGCAGCTTAGGGACAAGTTATAGCAATCAGCCCCAGCATTTT. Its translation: CASSLGTSYSNQPQHF.

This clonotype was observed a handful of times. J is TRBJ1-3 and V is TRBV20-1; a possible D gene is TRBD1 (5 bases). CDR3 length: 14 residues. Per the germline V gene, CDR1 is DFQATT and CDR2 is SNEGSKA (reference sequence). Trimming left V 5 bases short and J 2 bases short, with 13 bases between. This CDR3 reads CSAPRPGTGNTIYF. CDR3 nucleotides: TGCAGTGCTCCTCGACCAGGGACTGGAAACACCATATATTTT.

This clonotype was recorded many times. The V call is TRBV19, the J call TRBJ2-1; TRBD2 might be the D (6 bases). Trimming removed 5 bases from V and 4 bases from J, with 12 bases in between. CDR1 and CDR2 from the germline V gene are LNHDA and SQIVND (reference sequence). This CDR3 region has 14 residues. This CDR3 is CASSGREFYNEQFF. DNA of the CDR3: TGTGCCAGTAGTGGGCGGGAATTTTACAATGAGCAGTTCTTC. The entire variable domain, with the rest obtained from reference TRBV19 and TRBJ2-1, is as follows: DGGITQSPKYLFRKEGQNVTLSCEQNLNHDAMYWYRQDPGQGLRLIYYSQIVNDFQKGDIAEGYSVSREKKESFPLTVTSAQKNPTAFYLCASSGREFYNEQFFGPGTRLTVL.

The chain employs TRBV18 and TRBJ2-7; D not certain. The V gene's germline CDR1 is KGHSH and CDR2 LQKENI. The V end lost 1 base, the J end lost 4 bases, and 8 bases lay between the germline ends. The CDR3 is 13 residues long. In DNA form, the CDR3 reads TGTGCCAGCTCACCACAAACAGCGTACGAGCAGTACGTC. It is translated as CASSPQTAYEQYV.

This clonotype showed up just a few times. CDR3 sequence reads: CASSYLDQPGDEQFF. The DNA for the CDR3 is TGTGCCAGCAGTTATTTGGACCAGCCCGGGGATGAGCAGTTCTTC. The chain couples TRBV6-1 to TRBJ2-1, with D tentatively TRBD2 (5 bases). Trimming cost V 5 bases and J 8 bases, with 19 bases left between them. CDR3 length equals 15 residues. The germline V gene encodes CDR1 MNHNS and CDR2 SASEGT.

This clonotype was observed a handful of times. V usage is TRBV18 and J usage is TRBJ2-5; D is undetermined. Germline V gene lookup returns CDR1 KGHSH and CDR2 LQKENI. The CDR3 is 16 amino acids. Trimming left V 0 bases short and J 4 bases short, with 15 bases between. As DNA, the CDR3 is TGTGCCAGCTCACCACCGTCAACCGGCCCCCCAGAGACCCAGTACTTC. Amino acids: CASSPPSTGPPETQYF.

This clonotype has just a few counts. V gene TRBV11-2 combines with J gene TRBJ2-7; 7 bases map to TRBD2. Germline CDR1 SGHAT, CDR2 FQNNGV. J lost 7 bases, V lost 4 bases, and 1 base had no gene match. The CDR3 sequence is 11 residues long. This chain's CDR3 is CASSWGGEQYV. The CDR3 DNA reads TGTGCCAGCAGCTGGGGGGGGGAGCAGTACGTC.

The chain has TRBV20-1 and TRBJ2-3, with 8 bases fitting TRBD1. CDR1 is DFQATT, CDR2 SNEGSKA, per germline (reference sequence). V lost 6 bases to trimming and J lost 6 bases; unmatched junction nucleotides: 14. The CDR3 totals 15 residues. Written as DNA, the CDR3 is TGCAGTGCCCCCCCCGACAGGGGAAAAACGGATACGCAGTATTTT. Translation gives CSAPPDRGKTDTQYF.

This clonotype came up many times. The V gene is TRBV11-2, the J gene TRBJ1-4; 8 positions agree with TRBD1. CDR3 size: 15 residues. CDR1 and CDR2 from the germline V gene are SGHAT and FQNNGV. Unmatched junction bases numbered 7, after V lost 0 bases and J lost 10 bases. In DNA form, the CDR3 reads TGTGCCAGCAGCTTAGAAGGGACAGGTGCACGAAAACTGTTTTTT. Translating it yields CASSLEGTGARKLFF.

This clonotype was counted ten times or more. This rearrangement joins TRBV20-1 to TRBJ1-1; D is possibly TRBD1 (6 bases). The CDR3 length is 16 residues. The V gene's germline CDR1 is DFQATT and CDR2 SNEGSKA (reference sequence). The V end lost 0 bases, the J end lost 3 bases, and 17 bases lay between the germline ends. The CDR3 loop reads CSARDAGGGGYTEAFF. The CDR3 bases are TGCAGTGCTAGAGACGCCGGGGGCGGAGGGTACACTGAAGCTTTCTTT.

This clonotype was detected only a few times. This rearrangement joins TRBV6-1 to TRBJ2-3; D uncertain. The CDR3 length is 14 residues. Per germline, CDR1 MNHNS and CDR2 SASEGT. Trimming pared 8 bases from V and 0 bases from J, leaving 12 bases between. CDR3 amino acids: CASWKSPSTDTQYF. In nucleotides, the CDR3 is TGTGCCAGCTGGAAGAGTCCTAGCACAGATACGCAGTATTTT.

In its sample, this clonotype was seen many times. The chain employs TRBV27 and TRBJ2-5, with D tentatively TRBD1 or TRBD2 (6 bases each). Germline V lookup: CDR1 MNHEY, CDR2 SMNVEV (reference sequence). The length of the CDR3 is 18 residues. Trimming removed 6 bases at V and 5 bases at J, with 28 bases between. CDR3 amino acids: CASSPEEGVKYDRETQYF. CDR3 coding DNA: TGTGCCAGCAGCCCGGAGGAGGGGGTGAAATACGATCGGGAGACCCAGTACTTC.

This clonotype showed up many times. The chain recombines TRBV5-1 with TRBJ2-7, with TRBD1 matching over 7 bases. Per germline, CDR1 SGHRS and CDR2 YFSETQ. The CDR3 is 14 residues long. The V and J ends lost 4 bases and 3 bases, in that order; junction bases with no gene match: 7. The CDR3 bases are TGCGCCAGCAGCCCCGAGGGACAGATCTACGAGCAGTACTTC. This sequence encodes CASSPEGQIYEQYF.

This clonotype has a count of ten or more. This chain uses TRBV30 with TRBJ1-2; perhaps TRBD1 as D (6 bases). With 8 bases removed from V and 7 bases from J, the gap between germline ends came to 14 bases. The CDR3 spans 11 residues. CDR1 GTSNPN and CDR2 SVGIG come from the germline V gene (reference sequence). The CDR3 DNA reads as TGTGCCCAATGGACAGTGGGTGGCTACACCTTC. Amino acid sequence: CAQWTVGGYTF.

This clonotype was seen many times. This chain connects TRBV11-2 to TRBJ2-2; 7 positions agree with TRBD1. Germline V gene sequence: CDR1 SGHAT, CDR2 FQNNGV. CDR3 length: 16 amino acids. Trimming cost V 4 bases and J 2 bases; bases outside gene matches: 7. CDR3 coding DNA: TGTGCCAGCAGCTCCATCCGGGACAGTAACACCGGGGAGCTGTTTTTT. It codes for CASSSIRDSNTGELFF.

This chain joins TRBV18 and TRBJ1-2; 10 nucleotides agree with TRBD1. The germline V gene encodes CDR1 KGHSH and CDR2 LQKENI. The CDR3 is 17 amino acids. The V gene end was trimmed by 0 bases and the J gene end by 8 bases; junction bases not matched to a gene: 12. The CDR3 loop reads CASSPPSSGDRGQGYTF. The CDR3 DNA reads TGTGCCAGCTCACCACCGTCTTCCGGCGACAGGGGGCAAGGCTACACCTTC.